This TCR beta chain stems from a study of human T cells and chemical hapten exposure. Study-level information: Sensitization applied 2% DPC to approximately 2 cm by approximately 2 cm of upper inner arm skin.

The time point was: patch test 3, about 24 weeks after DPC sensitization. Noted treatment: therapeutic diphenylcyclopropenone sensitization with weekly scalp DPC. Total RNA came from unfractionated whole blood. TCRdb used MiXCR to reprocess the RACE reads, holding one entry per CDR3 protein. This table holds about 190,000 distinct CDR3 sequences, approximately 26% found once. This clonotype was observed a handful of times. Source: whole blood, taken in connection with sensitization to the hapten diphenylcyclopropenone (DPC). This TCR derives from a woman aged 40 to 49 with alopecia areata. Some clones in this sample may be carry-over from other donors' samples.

The CDR3 bases are TGTGCCAGCAGCTTATGGGCAAGCTCTCCCGACGAGCAGTACTTC. Its translation: CASSLWASSPDEQYF. The J gene is TRBJ2-7, the V gene TRBV7-2; no definite D call. This CDR3 has 15 amino acids. The V end lost 2 bases, the J end lost 5 bases, and 16 bases lay between the germline ends. Germline values: CDR1 SGHTA, CDR2 FQGNSA.